These T cell receptor beta chains were read from a single sample in a study of blood T cells in healthy people across ages. Using its own MiXCR run on the 5' RACE reads, TCRdb lists one record per CDR3 protein. This table has 550,000 to 800,000 distinct CDR3 sequences, roughly 21% appearing once. Source material: blood. These receptors were obtained from a man in his 70s in good health. The CDR3 runs from the conserved cysteine through the conserved F or W. The D gene is left open where the match is weak. Expanded clones are given a class, and other clones once, few, many or no size at all.

CDR3aa: CASGGTSGRADTQYF
CDR3nt: TGTGCCAGCGGAGGGACTAGCGGGAGGGCAGATACGCAGTATTTT
abundance: NA
d_gene: TRBD2
v_gene: TRBV12-3/TRBV12-4
j_gene: TRBJ2-3

CDR3aa: CASSDRGRASHETQYF
CDR3nt: TGTGCCAGCAGCGATCGCGGGAGGGCCTCCCACGAGACCCAGTACTTC
abundance: few
d_gene: TRBD2
v_gene: TRBV9
j_gene: TRBJ2-5

CDR3aa: CATSRDRWRGDTEAFF
CDR3nt: TGTGCCACCAGCAGAGATCGATGGAGGGGAGATACTGAAGCTTTCTTT
abundance: once
d_gene: NA
v_gene: TRBV15
j_gene: TRBJ1-1

CDR3aa: CSAILLAGELWEQYF
CDR3nt: TGCAGTGCTATCTTACTAGCGGGAGAGTTATGGGAGCAGTACTTC
abundance: few
d_gene: TRBD2
v_gene: TRBV20-1
j_gene: TRBJ2-5

CDR3aa: CAGSVEVTLAGTDTQYF
CDR3nt: TGTGCCGGCAGCGTAGAGGTAACTCTAGCGGGAACAGATACGCAGTATTTT
abundance: few
d_gene: TRBD2
v_gene: TRBV9
j_gene: TRBJ2-3

CDR3aa: CASSLITGGLTYEQYF
CDR3nt: TGCGCCAGCAGCCTGATTACAGGGGGCCTTACCTACGAGCAGTACTTC
abundance: few
d_gene: TRBD1
v_gene: TRBV5-1
j_gene: TRBJ2-7

CDR3aa: CSARTSGRGGELFF
CDR3nt: TGCAGTGCTCGGACTAGCGGGAGAGGCGGGGAGCTGTTTTTT
abundance: few
d_gene: TRBD2
v_gene: TRBV20-1
j_gene: TRBJ2-2

CDR3aa: CASSQPRLAGVRDTQYF
CDR3nt: TGTGCCAGCAGCCAACCTAGACTAGCGGGAGTGCGTGATACGCAGTATTTT
abundance: few
d_gene: TRBD2
v_gene: TRBV7-9
j_gene: TRBJ2-3

CDR3aa: CASSRRLLGAKNIQYF
CDR3nt: TGTGCCAGCAGCCGAAGGCTCCTGGGAGCCAAAAACATTCAGTACTTC
abundance: few
d_gene: NA
v_gene: TRBV6-1
j_gene: TRBJ2-4

CDR3aa: CASNPGTGVHEQYF
CDR3nt: TGTGCCAGCAACCCCGGGACAGGGGTCCACGAGCAGTACTTC
abundance: few
d_gene: TRBD1
v_gene: TRBV12-3/TRBV12-4
j_gene: TRBJ2-7

CDR3aa: CANGRAVSNQPQHF
CDR3nt: TGTGCCAACGGACGGGCCGTTAGCAATCAGCCCCAGCATTTT
abundance: NA
d_gene: NA
v_gene: TRBV25-1
j_gene: TRBJ1-5

CDR3aa: CASLSDGLSTDTQYF
CDR3nt: TGTGCCAGCCTTAGTGATGGACTAAGCACAGATACGCAGTATTTT
abundance: few
d_gene: NA
v_gene: TRBV7-9
j_gene: TRBJ2-3

CDR3aa: CASSEVPGAVTQYF
CDR3nt: TGTGCCAGCAGTGAAGTTCCGGGGGCGGTGACCCAGTACTTC
abundance: NA
d_gene: NA
v_gene: TRBV6-1
j_gene: TRBJ2-5

CDR3aa: CASRRLAGVSDTQYF
CDR3nt: TGTGCCAGCAGGAGACTAGCGGGAGTGTCAGATACGCAGTATTTT
abundance: NA
d_gene: TRBD2
v_gene: TRBV28
j_gene: TRBJ2-3

CDR3aa: CSAYRINEQFF
CDR3nt: TGCAGTGCTTATCGGATCAATGAGCAGTTCTTC
abundance: few
d_gene: NA
v_gene: TRBV20-1
j_gene: TRBJ2-1

CDR3aa: CASSFTGARTGELFF
CDR3nt: TGTGCCAGCAGTTTTACGGGGGCTAGGACCGGGGAGCTGTTTTTT
abundance: NA
d_gene: NA
v_gene: TRBV28
j_gene: TRBJ2-2

CDR3aa: CASSLSDTQYF
CDR3nt: TGTGCCAGCAGCTTATCAGATACGCAGTATTTT
abundance: many
d_gene: NA
v_gene: TRBV28
j_gene: TRBJ2-3

CDR3aa: CASSIFGAGAPSNQPQHF
CDR3nt: TGTGCCAGCAGTATTTTCGGGGCAGGGGCGCCTAGCAATCAGCCCCAGCATTTT
abundance: few
d_gene: NA
v_gene: TRBV27
j_gene: TRBJ1-5

CDR3aa: CASSKPGTSGQETQYF
CDR3nt: TGTGCCAGCAGCAAACCCGGGACTAGCGGCCAAGAGACCCAGTACTTC
abundance: NA
d_gene: TRBD2
v_gene: TRBV7-9
j_gene: TRBJ2-5

CDR3aa: CSAGARTSGQETQYF
CDR3nt: TGCAGTGCTGGGGCCAGGACTAGCGGTCAAGAGACCCAGTACTTC
abundance: NA
d_gene: TRBD2
v_gene: TRBV20-1
j_gene: TRBJ2-5

CDR3aa: CAWKGTGLYEQYF
CDR3nt: TGTGCCTGGAAGGGGACAGGGCTATACGAGCAGTACTTC
abundance: few
d_gene: TRBD1
v_gene: TRBV30
j_gene: TRBJ2-7

CDR3aa: CASSAGENEKLFF
CDR3nt: TGTGCCAGCAGTGCCGGGGAAAATGAAAAACTGTTTTTT
abundance: many
d_gene: NA
v_gene: TRBV2
j_gene: TRBJ1-4

CDR3aa: CAGSQVGRNEQFF
CDR3nt: TGTGCCGGCAGCCAAGTGGGACGCAATGAGCAGTTCTTC
abundance: NA
d_gene: NA
v_gene: TRBV3-1
j_gene: TRBJ2-1

CDR3aa: CSASQPQGNLNQPQHF
CDR3nt: TGCAGTGCTAGTCAACCCCAGGGTAACCTCAATCAGCCCCAGCATTTT
abundance: many
d_gene: NA
v_gene: TRBV20-1
j_gene: TRBJ1-5

CDR3aa: CASSSDGSFGDEQFF
CDR3nt: TGTGCCAGCAGCTCTGACGGGAGCTTCGGGGATGAGCAGTTCTTC
abundance: few
d_gene: NA
v_gene: TRBV7-9
j_gene: TRBJ2-1

CDR3aa: CASSPTQEETQCF
CDR3nt: TGTGCCAGCAGCCCGACGCAGGAAGAGACCCAGTGCTTC
abundance: NA
d_gene: NA
v_gene: TRBV7-3
j_gene: TRBJ2-5

CDR3aa: CSAVRDGRLEEQYF
CDR3nt: TGCAGTGCTGTTCGGGACGGCCGGTTGGAGGAGCAGTACTTC
abundance: NA
d_gene: NA
v_gene: TRBV20-1
j_gene: TRBJ2-7

CDR3aa: CASSLGQGEQGTQYF
CDR3nt: TGTGCCAGCAGCTTAGGACAGGGCGAACAAGGGACCCAGTACTTC
abundance: NA
d_gene: NA
v_gene: TRBV13
j_gene: TRBJ2-5

CDR3aa: CASSPRSLGDGEQYF
CDR3nt: TGCGCCAGCAGCCCCCGATCTCTCGGGGACGGGGAGCAGTACTTC
abundance: NA
d_gene: NA
v_gene: TRBV5-1
j_gene: TRBJ2-5

CDR3aa: CASTTAAGRHEQYF
CDR3nt: TGTGCCAGCACCACCGCGGCGGGGAGGCATGAGCAGTACTTC
abundance: few
d_gene: NA
v_gene: TRBV6-5
j_gene: TRBJ2-7

CDR3aa: CASSLIQVTEAFF
CDR3nt: TGTGCCAGCAGCCTGATCCAGGTCACTGAAGCTTTCTTT
abundance: NA
d_gene: NA
v_gene: TRBV7-2
j_gene: TRBJ1-1

CDR3aa: CASSLGRTGKTEAFF
CDR3nt: TGTGCCAGCAGCTTAGGAAGGACAGGGAAAACTGAAGCTTTCTTT
abundance: NA
d_gene: TRBD1
v_gene: TRBV7-9
j_gene: TRBJ1-1

CDR3aa: CASSQTPGRIQETQYF
CDR3nt: TGTGCTAGCAGCCAGACTCCGGGACGGATACAAGAGACCCAGTACTTC
abundance: few
d_gene: NA
v_gene: TRBV7-7
j_gene: TRBJ2-5

CDR3aa: CASSFTASYEQYF
CDR3nt: TGTGCCAGCAGCTTTACAGCCTCCTACGAGCAGTACTTC
abundance: NA
d_gene: NA
v_gene: TRBV7-9
j_gene: TRBJ2-7

CDR3aa: CASSFPGASGRYTDTQYF
CDR3nt: TGTGCCAGCAGTTTCCCCGGGGCTAGCGGGAGATACACAGATACGCAGTATTTT
abundance: NA
d_gene: TRBD2
v_gene: TRBV28
j_gene: TRBJ2-3

CDR3aa: CASSWIGTPNTEAFF
CDR3nt: TGTGCCAGCAGCTGGATAGGGACACCGAACACTGAAGCTTTCTTT
abundance: few
d_gene: NA
v_gene: TRBV7-2
j_gene: TRBJ1-1

CDR3aa: CSAKPTSRYNEQLF
CDR3nt: TGCAGTGCCAAGCCCACTAGTAGGTACAATGAGCAGCTCTTC
abundance: NA
d_gene: NA
v_gene: TRBV20-1
j_gene: TRBJ2-5

CDR3aa: CANSLGSNEQFF
CDR3nt: TGCGCCAACAGCTTGGGGTCCAATGAGCAGTTCTTC
abundance: NA
d_gene: NA
v_gene: TRBV5-1
j_gene: TRBJ2-1

CDR3aa: CASSIPTGNTEAFF
CDR3nt: TGCGCCAGCAGCATCCCGACGGGGAACACTGAAGCTTTCTTT
abundance: NA
d_gene: NA
v_gene: TRBV5-1
j_gene: TRBJ1-1

CDR3aa: CASSSGTGANERLFF
CDR3nt: TGTGCCAGCAGTTCCGGGACAGGGGCTAATGAAAGACTGTTTTTT
abundance: NA
d_gene: TRBD1
v_gene: TRBV12-3/TRBV12-4
j_gene: TRBJ1-4

CDR3aa: CASSFFGGSTEAFF
CDR3nt: TGTGCCAGCAGTTTCTTCGGGGGGAGCACTGAAGCTTTCTTT
abundance: NA
d_gene: NA
v_gene: TRBV6-6
j_gene: TRBJ1-1

CDR3aa: CASSLGGVVSYEQYF
CDR3nt: TGTGCCAGCAGCTTAGGAGGAGTGGTCTCCTACGAGCAGTACTTC
abundance: NA
d_gene: NA
v_gene: TRBV7-8
j_gene: TRBJ2-7

CDR3aa: CASSSRQYNYGYTF
CDR3nt: TGTGCCAGCAGCTCCCGACAATATAACTATGGCTACACCTTC
abundance: many
d_gene: NA
v_gene: TRBV9
j_gene: TRBJ1-2

CDR3aa: CASSLAATTGYEQFF
CDR3nt: TGTGCCAGCAGCTTAGCCGCGACTACCGGGTATGAGCAGTTCTTC
abundance: NA
d_gene: NA
v_gene: TRBV7-2
j_gene: TRBJ2-1

CDR3aa: CASSNPFLTGELFF
CDR3nt: TGTGCCAGCAGCAACCCCTTTTTGACCGGGGAGCTGTTTTTT
abundance: many
d_gene: NA
v_gene: TRBV6-2/TRBV6-3
j_gene: TRBJ2-2

CDR3aa: CATSRGREGYNEQFF
CDR3nt: TGTGCCACCAGCAGAGGGCGGGAGGGTTACAATGAGCAGTTCTTC
abundance: NA
d_gene: TRBD2
v_gene: TRBV15
j_gene: TRBJ2-1